A selection of T cell receptor beta chains follows, all from one sample in a study of shared clonotypes between healthy human individuals. Profiling relied on immunoSEQ multiplex PCR, and the TCRdb table lists in-frame clones only, not all of them. The profile shows about 380,000 clones, 96% of them singletons. Sequencing was done on a sample of memory CD8+ T cells sorted from blood. All receptors derive from a man aged 30 to 45 in good health. The CDR3 runs from the conserved cysteine through the conserved F or W. A D gene is named only where the DNA matches it firmly. Clone size, where shown, is once, few, many, or a class for clones that have expanded.

J: TRBJ2-7
D: -
V: TRBV10-2
size: -
DNA: TGCGCCAGCAGTGAGGCTTACGAGCAGTACTTC
CDR3: CASSEAYEQYF

J: TRBJ2-7
D: TRBD1
V: TRBV6-5
size: -
DNA: TGTGCCAGCAGTTCCGGGACAGCCCTATACGAGCAGTACTTC
CDR3: CASSSGTALYEQYF

J: TRBJ1-5
D: -
V: TRBV7-8
size: -
DNA: TGTGCCAGCAGCTTAGTAGACAATCAGCCCCAGCATTTT
CDR3: CASSLVDNQPQHF

J: TRBJ2-2
D: TRBD2
V: TRBV7-6
size: once
DNA: TGTGCCAGCAGCTCGGAAACTAGCGGGATTAAGATGGGGGAGCTGTTTTTT
CDR3: CASSSETSGIKMGELFF

J: TRBJ2-3
D: -
V: TRBV6-5
size: -
DNA: TGTGCCAGCAGTTACTCGGGGGGTATCAGCACAGATACGCAGTATTTT
CDR3: CASSYSGGISTDTQYF

J: TRBJ1-3
D: -
V: TRBV6-1
size: -
DNA: TGTGCCAGCAGTGAGGCTGGGAACACCATATATTTT
CDR3: CASSEAGNTIYF

J: TRBJ2-2
D: -
V: TRBV6-6
size: -
DNA: TGTGCCAGCACCGAACGTGACACCTACACCGGGGAGCTGTTTTTT
CDR3: CASTERDTYTGELFF

J: TRBJ2-3
D: TRBD2
V: TRBV28
size: once
DNA: TGTGCCAGCAGTTTATCCTATCTATCTAGCGGGAGGTATACGCAGTATTTT
CDR3: CASSLSYLSSGRYTQYF

J: TRBJ2-7
D: -
V: TRBV6-6
size: -
DNA: TGTGCCAGCTCAAAAGGGCGGAACCCCTACGAGCAGTACTTC
CDR3: CASSKGRNPYEQYF

J: TRBJ1-4
D: TRBD1
V: TRBV10-3
size: once
DNA: TGTGCCAGCTCGGACAGGGGGGATGAAAAACTGTTTTTT
CDR3: CASSDRGDEKLFF

J: TRBJ2-1
D: -
V: TRBV6-6
size: -
DNA: TGTGCCAGCAGTGATAACCGGGACAATGAGCAGTTCTTC
CDR3: CASSDNRDNEQFF

J: TRBJ1-3
D: -
V: TRBV5-1
size: -
DNA: TGCGCCAGCAGCTTGACGGGGGGCTCTGGAAACACCATATATTTT
CDR3: CASSLTGGSGNTIYF